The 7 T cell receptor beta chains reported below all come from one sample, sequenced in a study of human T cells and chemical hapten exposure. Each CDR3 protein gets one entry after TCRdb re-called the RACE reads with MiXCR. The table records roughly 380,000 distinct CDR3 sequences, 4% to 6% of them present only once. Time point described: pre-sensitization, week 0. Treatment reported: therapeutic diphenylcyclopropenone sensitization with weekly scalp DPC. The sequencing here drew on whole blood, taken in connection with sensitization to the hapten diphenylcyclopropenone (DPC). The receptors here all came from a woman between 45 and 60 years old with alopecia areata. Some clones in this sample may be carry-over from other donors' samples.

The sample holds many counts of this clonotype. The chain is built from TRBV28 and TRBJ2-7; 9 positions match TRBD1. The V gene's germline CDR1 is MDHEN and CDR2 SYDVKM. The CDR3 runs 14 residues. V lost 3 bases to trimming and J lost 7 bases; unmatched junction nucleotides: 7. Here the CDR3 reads CASSFGQGIREQYF. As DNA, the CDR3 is TGTGCCAGCAGTTTCGGACAGGGGATCCGGGAGCAGTACTTC.

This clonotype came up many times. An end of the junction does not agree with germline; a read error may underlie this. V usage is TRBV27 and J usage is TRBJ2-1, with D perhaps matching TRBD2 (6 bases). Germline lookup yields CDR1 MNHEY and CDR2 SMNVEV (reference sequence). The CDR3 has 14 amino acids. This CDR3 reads CASSLSGRGNEQFF. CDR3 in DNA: TGTGCCAGCAGTCTATCGGGCCGGGGGAATGAGCAGTTCTTC.

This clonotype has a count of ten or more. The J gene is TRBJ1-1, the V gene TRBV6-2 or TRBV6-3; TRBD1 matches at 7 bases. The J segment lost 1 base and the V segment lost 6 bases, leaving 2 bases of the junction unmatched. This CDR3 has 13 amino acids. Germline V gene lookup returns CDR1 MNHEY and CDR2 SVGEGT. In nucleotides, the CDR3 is TGTGCCAGCAGACGGGACAGGAACACTGAAGCTTTCTTT. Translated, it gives CASRRDRNTEAFF.

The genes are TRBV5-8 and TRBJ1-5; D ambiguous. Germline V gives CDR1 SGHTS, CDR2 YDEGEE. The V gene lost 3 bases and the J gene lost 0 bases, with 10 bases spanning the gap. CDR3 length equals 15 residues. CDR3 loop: CASSSGGYSNQPQHF. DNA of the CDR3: TGTGCCAGCAGCTCTGGAGGCTATAGCAATCAGCCCCAGCATTTT.

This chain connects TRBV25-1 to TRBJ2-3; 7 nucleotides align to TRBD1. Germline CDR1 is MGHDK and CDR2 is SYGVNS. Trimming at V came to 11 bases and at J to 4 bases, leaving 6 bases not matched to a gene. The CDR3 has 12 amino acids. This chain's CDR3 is CASRQGPDTQYF. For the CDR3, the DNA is TGTGCCTCGCGACAGGGCCCAGATACGCAGTATTTT.

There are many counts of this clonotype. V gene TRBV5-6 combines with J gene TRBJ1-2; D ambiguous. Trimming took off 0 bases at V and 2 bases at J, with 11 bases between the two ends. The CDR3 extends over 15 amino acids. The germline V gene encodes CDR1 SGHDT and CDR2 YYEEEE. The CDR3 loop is CASSLVPAENYGYTF. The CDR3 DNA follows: TGTGCCAGCAGCTTGGTCCCCGCGGAGAACTATGGCTACACCTTC.

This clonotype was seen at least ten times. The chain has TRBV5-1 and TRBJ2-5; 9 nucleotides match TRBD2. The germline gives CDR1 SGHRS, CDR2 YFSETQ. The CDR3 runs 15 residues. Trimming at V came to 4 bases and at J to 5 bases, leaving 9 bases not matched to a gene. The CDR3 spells CASSAGTSLGETQYF. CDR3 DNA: TGCGCCAGCAGCGCCGGGACTAGCTTAGGGGAGACCCAGTACTTC. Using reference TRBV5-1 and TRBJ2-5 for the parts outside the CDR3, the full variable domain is KAGVTQTPRYLIKTRGQQVTLSCSPISGHRSVSWYQQTPGQGLQFLFEYFSETQRNKGNFPGRFSGRQFSNSRSEMNVSTLELGDSALYLCASSAGTSLGETQYFGPGTRLLVL.